This TCR beta chain was retrieved from a study of T cell clonality in common variable immunodeficiency. Findings and limits, study-wide: Fewer deletions and N-nucleotide insertions were reportedly seen in common variable immunodeficiency TCR beta sequences.

V trimming: 6 bases; J trimming: 0 bases; junction bases outside the gene matches: 3. Germline CDR1 reads LNHDA; CDR2 reads SQIVND (reference sequence). The CDR3 extends over 14 amino acids. Clones were read by immunoSEQ multiplex PCR, and TCRdb kept only the in-frame ones, dropping some. Recorded here are roughly 40,000 clones, none singletons. This clone was observed at least ten times. Antigen: not known. Read data end 3 residues before the CDR3 end; the end is taken from the germline J gene. The V gene is TRBV19, the J gene TRBJ2-3; TRBD2 matches 7 bases. The TCR originated in a human donor with common variable immunodeficiency. Sequenced sample: peripheral blood mononuclear cells. The chain's CDR3 is CASSKRGSTDTQYF. CDR3 bases read: TGTGCCAGTAGCAAGCGGGGTAGCACAGATACG.